This entry features one T cell receptor (beta chain) sequence. What it binds is not known. This sample was taken from a study of vaccination effects on CD4 cells after COVID-19. Study-wide context: Supplemented with around 9.6 IU/ml IL-2 and roughly 10 ug/ml peptides, two million PBMC per well were kept in culture.

Cultured cells yielded isolated CD4+ T cells after around 10 days. None of the vaccinated had previously contracted SARS-CoV-2, and their nucleocapsid antibodies tested negative. The study's findings and limits: Infection- and vaccine-induced clones contracted markedly late after vaccination.

The germline gives CDR1 SGHTA, CDR2 FQGTGA. V was clipped by 2 bases and J by 6 bases, with 19 bases between them. The CDR3 contains 16 residues. Measured with immunoSEQ multiplex PCR; TCRdb has only the in-frame clones, and not every one. The sample has about 72,000 clones, about 74% seen once; the top ten hold about 1.9%. This receptor was identified in a human donor who received a COVID-19 vaccine. This chain uses TRBV7-3 with TRBJ2-5; D is uncertain. Specimen: CD4+ T cells from PBMCs cultured without peptide, collected before COVID-19 vaccination. This chain's CDR3 is CASSLYRAPREKTQYF. The CDR3 DNA sequence: TGTGCCAGCAGCTTATACCGGGCCCCTAGGGAAAAGACCCAGTACTTC.